The 21 T cell receptor beta chains listed next were all sequenced from one sample in a study of control samples from healthy donors and cancer patients. The table came from immunoSEQ multiplex PCR; TCRdb's copy has only in-frame clones and leaves some out. Of over 100,000 clones listed, about nine tenths are singletons. Sequences were obtained from blood. The receptors originated from a human donor in good health. The donor label of this sample is uncertain.

This chain joins TRBV27 and TRBJ1-1, with D possibly TRBD1 on 5 matching bases. The germline V and J ends were trimmed by 4 bases and 3 bases, with 12 bases remaining between them. This CDR3 region has 14 residues. Germline values: CDR1 MNHEY, CDR2 SMNVEV (reference sequence). The DNA for the CDR3 is TGTGCCAGCAGTTATATTGGGGCGGACACTGAAGCTTTCTTT. This encodes CASSYIGADTEAFF.

This chain connects TRBV19 to TRBJ2-3; 12 bases line up with TRBD2. Germline-derived CDR1 and CDR2 are LNHDA and SQIVND (reference sequence). The CDR3 runs 14 residues. J lost 6 bases, V lost 5 bases, and 3 bases had no gene match. The CDR3 DNA sequence: TGTGCCAGTAGTGCTAGCGGGGGGGCGGATACGCAGTATTTT. Protein sequence: CASSASGGADTQYF.

The chain joins TRBV6-5 to TRBJ2-6, with no clear D. The CDR3 length is 14 residues. V gave up 5 bases and J gave up 0 bases, with 5 bases separating them. CDR1 and CDR2 (germline): MNHEY, SVGAGI. CDR3 sequence (DNA): TGTGCCAGCAGTAGTACCTCTGGGGCCAACGTCCTGACTTTC. Protein sequence: CASSSTSGANVLTF.

The CDR3 DNA follows: TGTGCCAGCAGGACAGGGGTAGGGAATCAGCCCCAGCATTTT. Encoded protein: CASRTGVGNQPQHF. V usage is TRBV27 and J usage is TRBJ1-5; 8 bases align to TRBD1. Germline V gene lookup returns CDR1 MNHEY and CDR2 SMNVEV (reference sequence). The J segment lost 4 bases and the V segment lost 6 bases, leaving 5 bases of the junction unmatched. This CDR3 region has 14 residues.

The V and J genes are TRBV14 and TRBJ1-1; D not resolved. V was cut by 2 bases and J by 5 bases, with 9 bases left in between. There are 13 residues in the CDR3. From germline, CDR1 is SGHDN and CDR2 FVKESK. CDR3 sequence (DNA): TGTGCCAGCAGCCAAAACTTCCGAACTGAAGCTTTCTTT. This gives the protein CASSQNFRTEAFF. The full variable domain, completed using reference TRBV14 and TRBJ1-1, is EAGVTQFPSHSVIEKGQTVTLRCDPISGHDNLYWYRRVMGKEIKFLLHFVKESKQDESGMPNNRFLAERTGGTYSTLKVQPAELEDSGVYFCASSQNFRTEAFFGQGTRLTVV.

CDR3 nucleotides: TGTGCCAGCAGTTTGGGCCGGGGGCTCTGGGCTTTCTTT. Translated, it gives CASSLGRGLWAFF. The chain joins TRBV12-3 or TRBV12-4 to TRBJ1-1; D might be TRBD1 (6 bases). The CDR3 is 13 residues long. Trimming pared 3 bases from V and 11 bases from J, leaving 16 bases between.

V and J are TRBV5-4 and TRBJ2-3; D gene uncertain. Per the germline V gene, CDR1 is SGHNT and CDR2 is YYREEE (reference sequence). This CDR3 has 16 amino acids. V was trimmed by 2 bases and J by 3 bases, leaving 16 bases between them. CDR3 protein: CASSLLRARETDTQYF. The CDR3 bases are TGTGCCAGCAGCTTATTAAGGGCCCGAGAGACAGATACGCAGTATTTT.

The rearrangement joins TRBV4-1 to TRBJ1-2; D not certain. V was shortened by 1 base and J by 1 base, with 13 bases between the two germline ends. The CDR3 loop spans 16 amino acids. Germline V CDR1 and CDR2: MGHRA, YSYEKL. The CDR3 DNA follows: TGCGCCAGCAGCCAAGGATTTTACAGATTTAACTATGGCTACACCTTC. This encodes CASSQGFYRFNYGYTF.

This clone appeared a few times. This rearrangement joins TRBV20-1 to TRBJ2-3; D uncertain. Germline V gene data show CDR1 as DFQATT and CDR2 as SNEGSKA (reference sequence). Trimming shortened V by 1 base and J by 5 bases, and 4 bases separated the two germline ends. The CDR3 sequence is 11 residues long. CDR3 sequence (DNA): TGCAGTGCTAGAGTAGGAGATACGCAGTATTTT. It encodes CSARVGDTQYF.

V usage is TRBV12-3 or TRBV12-4 and J usage is TRBJ1-6; D is unresolved. V lost 3 bases to trimming and J lost 7 bases, with 7 bases between them. The CDR3 is made up of 13 amino acids. The CDR3, as DNA: TGTGCCAGCAGTTTTAGTGGAAATTCACCCCTCCACTTT. Its translation is CASSFSGNSPLHF.

This chain links TRBV5-8 with TRBJ2-1; 9 nucleotides line up with TRBD1. J gave up 6 bases and V 1 base, and 5 bases lay outside the gene matches. This CDR3 comprises 15 residues. Germline CDR1 SGHTS, CDR2 YDEGEE. In nucleotides, the CDR3 is TGTGCCAGCAGCTTGTCCGGGACAGGGTTCAATGAGCAGTTCTTC. It is translated as CASSLSGTGFNEQFF.

V is TRBV3-1 (or the pseudogene TRBV3-2) and J is TRBJ2-5, with D possibly being TRBD1 or TRBD2 (5 bases each). This CDR3 has 13 residues. Germline V gene data show CDR1 as LGHDT and CDR2 as YNNKEL (reference sequence). The V and J ends lost 4 bases and 0 bases respectively, with 6 bases between them. As DNA, the CDR3 is TGTGCCAGCAGCCGGGGGTACCAAGAGACCCAGTACTTC. This sequence encodes CASSRGYQETQYF.

The gene calls are TRBV10-3 and TRBJ2-7; no firm D call. Trimming pared 6 bases from V and 1 base from J, leaving 7 bases between. The CDR3 is 12 amino acids. Germline V gives CDR1 ENHRY, CDR2 SYGVKD. CDR3 nucleotides: TGTGCCATCAGGACGGATTCCTACGAGCAGTACTTC. Protein sequence: CAIRTDSYEQYF.

V is TRBV12-3 or TRBV12-4 and J is TRBJ2-5, with D uncertain. Trimming shortened V by 6 bases and J by 7 bases, and 12 bases separated the two germline ends. The CDR3 has 12 residues. This chain's CDR3 is CASSQKMGTQYF. The CDR3 nucleotides read TGTGCCAGCAGCCAAAAAATGGGGACCCAGTACTTC.

This chain links TRBV29-1 with TRBJ2-5, with 10 bases identical to TRBD1. The ends lost 7 bases at V and 6 bases at J; junction bases unmatched: 11. This CDR3 is 14 amino acids long. In germline, CDR1 is SQVTM, CDR2 ANQGSEA. CDR3 in amino acids: CSAKGTGEGKTQYF. DNA of the CDR3: TGCAGCGCAAAAGGGACAGGGGAGGGCAAGACCCAGTACTTC.

The chain links TRBV29-1 to TRBJ2-3, with 7 bases lining up with TRBD1. The junction had 6 bases not matched to a gene; V was cut back by 4 bases and J by 5 bases. The CDR3 is made up of 13 amino acids. Germline V gene lookup returns CDR1 SQVTM and CDR2 ANQGSEA. The chain's CDR3 is CSVVKGAEDTQYF. The CDR3, as DNA: TGCAGCGTTGTCAAGGGGGCGGAAGATACGCAGTATTTT.

This chain links TRBV2 with TRBJ1-2; D uncertain. V was shortened by 6 bases and J by 8 bases, with 28 bases between the two germline ends. CDR3 size: 17 residues. CDR1 is SNHLY and CDR2 is FYNNEI in the germline V gene. The CDR3 DNA sequence: TGTGCCAGCAGCTTGTCAGGAAACCCAAGAATACGAGGAGGCTACACCTTC. It encodes CASSLSGNPRIRGGYTF.

This chain's CDR3 is CASSLAGDTDTQYF. The CDR3 region has the DNA TGTGCCAGCAGCTTGGCTGGGGACACAGATACGCAGTATTTT. The chain combines TRBV5-4 with TRBJ2-3; no clear D gene. Germline V gene sequence: CDR1 SGHNT, CDR2 YYREEE (reference sequence). V gave up 0 bases and J gave up 2 bases, with 7 bases separating them. The CDR3 is 14 amino acids.

The chain combines TRBV5-6 with TRBJ1-2, with a weak D call TRBD1 (5 bases). The CDR3 contains 12 residues. V was shortened by 3 bases and J by 8 bases, with 11 bases between the two germline ends. Germline V lookup: CDR1 SGHDT, CDR2 YYEEEE. The chain's CDR3 is CASSWGGDGYTF. The CDR3 nucleotides read TGTGCCAGCAGCTGGGGTGGGGACGGCTACACCTTC.

The rearrangement joins TRBV25-1 to TRBJ1-2, with 7 bases aligning to TRBD1. The V segment lost 8 bases and the J segment 6 bases; nucleotides outside the gene matches: 9. This CDR3 comprises 13 residues. Germline V gene data show CDR1 as MGHDK and CDR2 as SYGVNS. CDR3 bases: TGTGCCAGCGCCCGAGGGGGCGGAGATGGCTACACCTTC. Translating it yields CASARGGGDGYTF.

The chain recombines TRBV6-5 with TRBJ2-5; D may be TRBD1 (6 bases). CDR3 length equals 13 residues. Trimming cost V 6 bases and J 5 bases, with 13 bases left between them. Germline loops: CDR1 MNHEY, CDR2 SVGAGI. Here the CDR3 DNA reads TGTGCCAGCAGCTGGAACAGGGATGAGACCCAGTACTTC. Protein product: CASSWNRDETQYF.